The 13 T cell receptor beta chains in this list originate from one sample, sequenced in a study of shared clonotypes between healthy human individuals. Data came from immunoSEQ multiplex PCR; TCRdb stores just in-frame clones and leaves some out. The sample consists of more than 2 million clones, 85% to 95% of them appearing once. Specimen: naive CD4+ T cells sorted from blood. The subset: CD45RA+ positively selected. The receptor set was obtained from a man in his late teens or twenties in good health.

The chain recombines TRBV2 with TRBJ1-5, with 9 positions matching TRBD1. The V gene's germline CDR1 is SNHLY and CDR2 FYNNEI. Losses at the gene ends were 6 bases for V and 6 bases for J; bases not matched to a gene: 6. This CDR3 region has 14 residues. The CDR3 loop reads CASRGDRESQPQHF. The CDR3 coding sequence is TGTGCCAGCAGGGGGGACAGGGAAAGTCAGCCCCAGCATTTT. The variable domain in full, completed from reference TRBV2 and TRBJ1-5, reads EPEVTQTPSHQVTQMGQEVILRCVPISNHLYFYWYRQILGQKVEFLVSFYNNEISEKSEIFDDQFSVERPDGSNFTLKIRSTKLEDSAMYFCASRGDRESQPQHFGDGTRLSIL.

This clone appeared many times. The chain carries TRBV19 and TRBJ2-2, with no clear D. Germline values: CDR1 LNHDA, CDR2 SQIVND (reference sequence). With 7 bases removed from V and 4 bases from J, the gap between germline ends came to 16 bases. The CDR3 covers 15 residues. CDR3 sequence: CASTLVSGFTGELFF. DNA of the CDR3: TGTGCCAGTACCCTCGTTTCTGGTTTCACCGGGGAGCTGTTTTTT.

This clone has a handful of counts. The V gene is TRBV30, the J gene TRBJ2-5; tentative D call: TRBD2 (5 bases). TRBJ2-7 explains the end of the DNA better; the J call may be wrong. Per the germline V gene, CDR1 is GTSNPN and CDR2 is SVGIG (reference sequence). This CDR3 has 13 residues. CDR3 region: CAWSVGVNYEQYF. In DNA form, the CDR3 reads TGTGCCTGGAGTGTGGGAGTGAACTACGAGCAGTACTTC.

This sequence joins TRBV4-1 and TRBJ2-1; D uncertain. V gave up 0 bases and J gave up 4 bases, with 4 bases separating them. The germline V gene has CDR1 MGHRA and CDR2 YSYEKL. The CDR3 covers 13 residues. The CDR3: CASSQEGYNEQFF. The CDR3 nucleotides are TGCGCCAGCAGCCAAGAAGGATACAATGAGCAGTTCTTC.

V usage is TRBV28 and J usage is TRBJ2-4, with D uncertain. CDR1 and CDR2 (germline): MDHEN, SYDVKM. V lost 5 bases, J lost 6 bases, and 14 bases lay in between. CDR3 length equals 14 residues. CDR3 amino acids: CASSPSGSGNIQYF. The CDR3 DNA sequence: TGTGCCAGCAGTCCCTCCGGGTCAGGAAACATTCAGTACTTC. Drawing the rest from reference TRBV28 and TRBJ2-4, the complete variable domain is DVKVTQSSRYLVKRTGEKVFLECVQDMDHENMFWYRQDPGLGLRLIYFSYDVKMKEKGDIPEGYSVSREKKERFSLILESASTNQTSMYLCASSPSGSGNIQYFGAGTRLSVL.

This rearrangement joins TRBV10-3 to TRBJ1-2, with 7 bases matching TRBD1. CDR1 and CDR2 from the germline V gene are ENHRY and SYGVKD. CDR3 length: 15 residues. J lost 5 bases, V lost 7 bases, and 13 bases had no gene match. The CDR3 is CAITLSQGDRYGYTF. In nucleotides, the CDR3 is TGTGCCATCACTTTGAGCCAGGGGGATAGGTATGGCTACACCTTC.

This clone has a handful of counts. This chain connects TRBV27 to TRBJ2-7; D gene ambiguous. With 7 bases removed from V and 0 bases from J, the gap between germline ends came to 13 bases. This CDR3 has 14 amino acids. Germline assignment: CDR1 MNHEY and CDR2 SMNVEV (reference sequence). CDR3 loop: CASTPRSDSYEQYF. The CDR3 DNA reads as TGTGCCAGCACTCCTCGGTCAGACTCCTACGAGCAGTACTTC.

The chain recombines TRBV15 with TRBJ2-7; the match to TRBD2 covers 8 bases. Per germline, CDR1 LNHNV and CDR2 YYDKDF (reference sequence). The CDR3 runs 15 residues. V shed 0 bases and J 2 bases; nucleotides not matched to a gene: 3. CDR3 nucleotide sequence: TGTGCCACCAGCAGAGAGACTAGCGATACCTACGAGCAGTACTTC. Its protein product is CATSRETSDTYEQYF.

The chain uses TRBV11-2 and TRBJ2-2; D unclear. The CDR3 is made up of 15 amino acids. V shed 1 base and J shed 4 bases, with 10 bases lying between them. CDR1 is SGHAT, CDR2 FQNNGV, per germline. CDR3 in DNA: TGTGCCAGCAGCTTAGTACAACCGAGCACCGGGGAGCTGTTTTTT. This gives the protein CASSLVQPSTGELFF.

This chain connects TRBV6-6 to TRBJ2-1, with D uncertain. Germline CDR1 is MNHNY and CDR2 is SVGAGI (reference sequence). V lost 3 bases to trimming and J lost 9 bases, with 15 bases between them. The CDR3 has 14 residues. The chain's CDR3 is CASSYVLPVSEQFF. For the CDR3, the DNA is TGTGCCAGCAGTTATGTACTGCCCGTCAGTGAGCAGTTCTTC.

V usage is TRBV30 and J usage is TRBJ1-2, with a weak D call TRBD1 (5 bases). Germline CDR1 is GTSNPN and CDR2 is SVGIG (reference sequence). The CDR3 covers 13 residues. The V gene lost 5 bases and the J gene lost 10 bases, with 20 bases spanning the gap. The CDR3 loop reads CAWQAGPYMIYTF. The CDR3 DNA follows: TGTGCCTGGCAGGCGGGACCCTATATGATCTACACCTTC.

This chain uses TRBV21-1 with TRBJ2-7; the table's D call TRBD1 went unverified against the DNA. TRBV21-1 is a pseudogene. The CDR3 sequence is 15 residues long. CDR3 region: CASSPRQPESYEQYF. The CDR3 DNA reads TGTGCCAGCAGCCCCCGACAGCCAGAATCCTACGAGCAGTACTTC.

The chain combines TRBV25-1 with TRBJ2-5, with 8 nucleotides matching TRBD1. This CDR3 contains 15 residues. Germline V gives CDR1 MGHDK, CDR2 SYGVNS. J lost 4 bases, V lost 4 bases, and 8 bases had no gene match. CDR3 sequence (DNA): TGTGCCAGCAGTGCTCCCGGCAGGGGGCGAGAGACCCAGTACTTC. Amino acid sequence: CASSAPGRGRETQYF.